A single sample is the source of the 3 T cell receptor beta chains below, sequenced in a study of spatial heterogeneity in lung cancer. Time point reported: sample taken at primary tumor resection. Tumor, nontumor lung or frozen PBMC supplied whole RNA, sequenced without sorting. TCRdb re-derived calls from the 5' RACE reads in MiXCR, one entry per CDR3 protein. Found here are tens of thousands of distinct CDR3 sequences, around 7.5% of them singletons; the top ten hold around 30%. This specimen consisted of PBMCs, obtained at surgery. These receptors were taken from a male donor with early-stage non-small cell lung cancer.

This clonotype was counted only a few times. This chain uses TRBV4-3 with TRBJ2-3, with D possibly being TRBD2 (5 bases). The germline CDR1 and CDR2 sequences are LGHNA and YSLEER. The CDR3 spans 18 residues. V lost 0 bases, J lost 2 bases, and 18 bases lay in between. CDR3 protein: CASSQDHKRSGPTDTQYF. The CDR3 DNA is TGCGCCAGCAGCCAAGACCATAAGCGGAGTGGGCCCACAGATACGCAGTATTTT.

In this sample, this clonotype turned up many times. This sequence joins TRBV11-2 and TRBJ2-1, with 10 bases that match TRBD2. The trim removed 4 bases at V and 2 bases at J, leaving 2 bases unmatched. CDR3 length: 15 residues. The germline V gene encodes CDR1 SGHAT and CDR2 FQNNGV. The CDR3 nucleotides read TGTGCCAGCAGCTCCCTAGCGGGGGCCTACAATGAGCAGTTCTTC. Its protein is CASSSLAGAYNEQFF.

At least ten counts were recorded for this clonotype. V gene TRBV29-1 combines with J gene TRBJ2-3; 12 positions match TRBD2. The germline gives CDR1 SQVTM, CDR2 ANQGSEA. J gave up 6 bases and V 7 bases, and 8 bases lay outside the gene matches. CDR3 size: 14 residues. The CDR3 loop is CSAPTSGGRDTQYF. For the CDR3, the DNA is TGCAGCGCTCCGACTAGCGGGGGCCGGGATACGCAGTATTTT.